This record covers a single T cell receptor beta chain. This specimen comes from a study of technical replicates of blood from a handful of donors. TCRdb's copy holds only in-frame clones and misses some; the assay was immunoSEQ multiplex PCR. The data show 10,000 to 15,000 clones, around 96% seen once. V lost 6 bases, J lost 5 bases, and 6 bases stayed unmatched. Germline V gene data show CDR1 as SQVTM and CDR2 as ANQGSEA. The CDR3 has 13 residues. Sample: PBMCs. The rearrangement joins TRBV29-1 to TRBJ2-5; 10 bases match TRBD1. The source of this sequence is a human donor in good health. CDR3 in amino acids: CSVAGTGVETQYF. The CDR3 DNA is TGCAGCGTCGCCGGGACAGGGGTCGAGACCCAGTACTTC.